This passage covers 8 T cell receptor beta chains from one sample sequenced in a study of T cell repertoires in aging, cancer and after chemotherapy. A mixed TRB-A/B primer pool amplified rearranged TRB by multiplex touch-down PCR. TCRdb passed the multiplex PCR reads through MiXCR, listing each CDR3 protein once. The sample yields approximately 3,000 distinct CDR3 sequences, 30% to 40% seen once. TCR beta rearrangements were amplified from peripheral blood genomic DNA. Specimen: blood. The receptor set was obtained from a human donor with a solid tumor.

By proportion, this clonotype is medium-sized (0.01 to 0.1%). V gene TRBV19 combines with J gene TRBJ1-2; TRBD1 matches 8 bases. CDR1 and CDR2 (germline): LNHDA, SQIVND (reference sequence). Trimming at V came to 6 bases and at J to 4 bases, leaving 19 bases not matched to a gene. The CDR3 loop spans 18 amino acids. CDR3 DNA: TGTGCCAGTAGACGAGGACAGGGAAGAGCCGATCGAGGCTATGGCTACACCTTC. It encodes CASRRGQGRADRGYGYTF.

This sequence joins TRBV7-9 and TRBJ1-2; D may be TRBD1 (5 bases). V dropped 5 bases and J dropped 8 bases, with 21 bases sitting between them. This CDR3 has 15 residues. Germline assignment: CDR1 SEHNR and CDR2 FQNEAQ (reference sequence). The CDR3 here is CASSPARTPAKGYTF. As DNA, the CDR3 is TGTGCCAGCAGCCCGGCGCGGACACCCGCGAAGGGCTACACCTTC.

This clonotype was seen a handful of times. The rearrangement links TRBV20-1 to TRBJ1-1; 7 nucleotides agree with TRBD1. Germline loops: CDR1 DFQATT, CDR2 SNEGSKA (reference sequence). The V and J ends lost 3 bases and 1 base, in that order; junction bases with no gene match: 11. CDR3 length equals 16 residues. Written as DNA, the CDR3 is TGCAGTGCTAGTCGGCCTAAAACAGGGGAGAACACTGAAGCTTTCTTT. It is translated as CSASRPKTGENTEAFF.

Regarding this clonotype: This sequence may be a read error, since a much larger clone differs from it by one base. This rearrangement joins TRBV7-2 to TRBJ2-7; 9 bases are shared with TRBD1. The CDR3 covers 14 residues. Trimming cost V 5 bases and J 6 bases; bases outside gene matches: 8. CDR1 and CDR2 (germline): SGHTA, FQGNSA. The CDR3 nucleotides read TGTGCCAGCAGCGCGACGGGACAGGGCCGCGAGCAGTACTTC. Translation gives CASSATGQGREQYF. The variable domain in full, with the rest retrieved from reference TRBV7-2 and TRBJ2-7, is GAGVSQSPSNKVTEKGKDVELRCDPISGHTALYWYRQSLGQGLEFLIYFQGNSAPDKSGLPSDRFSAERTGGSVSTLTIQRTQQEDSAVYLCASSATGQGREQYFGPGTRLTVT.

The rearrangement uses TRBV7-2 and TRBJ1-2; 7 nucleotides match TRBD1. The CDR3 is made up of 14 amino acids. Germline CDR1 SGHTA, CDR2 FQGNSA. The V segment lost 5 bases and the J segment 2 bases; nucleotides outside the gene matches: 5. CDR3 loop: CASSPKQGNYGYTF. The CDR3 DNA reads as TGTGCCAGCAGCCCTAAACAGGGGAACTATGGCTACACCTTC.

The rearrangement joins TRBV20-1 to TRBJ1-5, with 9 bases that match TRBD1. J lost 0 bases, V lost 3 bases, and 12 bases had no gene match. Germline V gene sequence: CDR1 DFQATT, CDR2 SNEGSKA (reference sequence). This CDR3 spans 18 amino acids. This chain's CDR3 is CSARGPDRGEYSNQPQHF. DNA of the CDR3: TGCAGTGCTAGGGGTCCCGACAGGGGGGAATATAGCAATCAGCCCCAGCATTTT.

This clonotype is medium-sized (0.01 to 0.1%). The chain carries TRBV29-1 and TRBJ2-7, with 7 bases matching TRBD2. CDR3 length equals 13 residues. Germline trimming cut 4 bases from V and 5 bases from J; bases unmatched to any gene: 8. Germline V gives CDR1 SQVTM, CDR2 ANQGSEA. This CDR3 reads CSVVGGEADEQYF. The CDR3 DNA reads TGCAGCGTTGTTGGGGGGGAAGCTGACGAGCAGTACTTC.

The CDR3: CASGQGGEQYV. The CDR3 nucleotides read TGTGCCAGCGGACAGGGAGGCGAGCAGTACGTC. The rearrangement uses TRBV7-9 and TRBJ2-7; 8 bases agree with TRBD1. From germline, CDR1 is SEHNR and CDR2 FQNEAQ (reference sequence). The CDR3 length is 11 residues. The V gene end was trimmed by 8 bases and the J gene end by 6 bases; junction bases not matched to a gene: 3.